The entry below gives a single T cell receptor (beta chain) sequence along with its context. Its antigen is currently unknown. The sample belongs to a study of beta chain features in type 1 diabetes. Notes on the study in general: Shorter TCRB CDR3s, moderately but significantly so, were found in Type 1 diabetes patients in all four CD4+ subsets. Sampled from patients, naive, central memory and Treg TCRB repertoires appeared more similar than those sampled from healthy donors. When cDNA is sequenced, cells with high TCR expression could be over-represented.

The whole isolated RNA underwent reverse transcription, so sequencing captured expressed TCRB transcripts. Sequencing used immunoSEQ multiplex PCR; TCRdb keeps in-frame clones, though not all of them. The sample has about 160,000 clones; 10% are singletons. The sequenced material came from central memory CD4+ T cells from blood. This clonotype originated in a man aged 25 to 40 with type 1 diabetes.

In nucleotides, the CDR3 is TGTGCCAGCAGCCGCGGGGGGGAGCCCCAGCATTTT. Protein: CASSRGGEPQHF. V and J are TRBV7-9 and TRBJ1-5; possibly TRBD1 for D (5 bases). The CDR3 spans 12 residues. Germline CDR1 and CDR2: SEHNR and FQNEAQ (reference sequence). Between the trimmed V and J ends, which lost 5 bases and 8 bases, there was a span of 10 bases.